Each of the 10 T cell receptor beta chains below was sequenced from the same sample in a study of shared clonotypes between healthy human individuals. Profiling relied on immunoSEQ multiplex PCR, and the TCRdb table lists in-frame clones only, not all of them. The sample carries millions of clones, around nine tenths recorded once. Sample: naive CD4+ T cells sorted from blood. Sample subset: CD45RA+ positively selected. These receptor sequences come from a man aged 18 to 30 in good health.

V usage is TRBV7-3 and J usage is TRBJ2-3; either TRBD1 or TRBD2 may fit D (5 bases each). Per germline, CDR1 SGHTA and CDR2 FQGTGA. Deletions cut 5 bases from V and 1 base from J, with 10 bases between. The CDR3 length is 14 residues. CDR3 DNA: TGTGCCAGCAGCCCCGGGGCGGGCACAGATACGCAGTATTTT. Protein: CASSPGAGTDTQYF.

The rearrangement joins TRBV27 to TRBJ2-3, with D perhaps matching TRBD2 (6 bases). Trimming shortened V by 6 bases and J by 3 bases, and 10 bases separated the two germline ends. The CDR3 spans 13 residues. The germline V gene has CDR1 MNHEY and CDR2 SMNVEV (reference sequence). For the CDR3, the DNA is TGTGCCAGCAGGCGGGGATCGACAGATACGCAGTATTTT. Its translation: CASRRGSTDTQYF.

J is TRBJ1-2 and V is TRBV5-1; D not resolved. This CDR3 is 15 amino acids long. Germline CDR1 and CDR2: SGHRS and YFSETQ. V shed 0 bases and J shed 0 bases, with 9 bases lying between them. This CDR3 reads CASSLGFDTNYGYTF. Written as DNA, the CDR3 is TGCGCCAGCAGCTTGGGGTTCGATACTAACTATGGCTACACCTTC.

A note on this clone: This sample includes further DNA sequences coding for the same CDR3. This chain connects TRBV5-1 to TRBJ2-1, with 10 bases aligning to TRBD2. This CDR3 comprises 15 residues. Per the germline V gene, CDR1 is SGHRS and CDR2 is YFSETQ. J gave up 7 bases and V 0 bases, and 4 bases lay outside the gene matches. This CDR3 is CASSLGSSGGNEQFF. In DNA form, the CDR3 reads TGCGCCAGCAGCTTGGGCTCTAGCGGGGGAAATGAGCAGTTCTTC.

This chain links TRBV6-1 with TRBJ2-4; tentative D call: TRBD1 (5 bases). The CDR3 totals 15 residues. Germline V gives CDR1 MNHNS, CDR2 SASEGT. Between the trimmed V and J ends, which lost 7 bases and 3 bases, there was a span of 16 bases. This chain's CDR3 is CASNSAGSGKNIQYF. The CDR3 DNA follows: TGTGCCAGCAATTCCGCAGGGTCGGGCAAAAACATTCAGTACTTC.

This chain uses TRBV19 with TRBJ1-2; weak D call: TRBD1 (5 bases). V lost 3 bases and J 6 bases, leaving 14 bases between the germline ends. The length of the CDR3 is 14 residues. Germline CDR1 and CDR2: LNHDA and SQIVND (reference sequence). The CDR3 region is CASSILGLGDGYTF. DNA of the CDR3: TGTGCCAGTAGTATTTTAGGGCTAGGGGATGGCTACACCTTC.

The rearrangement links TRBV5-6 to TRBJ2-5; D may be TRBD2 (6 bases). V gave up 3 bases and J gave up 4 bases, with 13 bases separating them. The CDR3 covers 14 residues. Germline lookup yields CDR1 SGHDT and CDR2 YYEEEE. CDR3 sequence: CASSSTSRGETQYF. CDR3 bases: TGTGCCAGCAGCTCCACTAGCCGAGGAGAGACCCAGTACTTC.

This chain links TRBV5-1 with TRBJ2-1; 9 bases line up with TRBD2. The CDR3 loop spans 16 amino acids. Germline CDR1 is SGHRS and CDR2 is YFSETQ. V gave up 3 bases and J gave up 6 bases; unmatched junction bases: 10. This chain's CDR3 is CASSSHPGLAPNEQFF. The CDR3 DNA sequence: TGCGCCAGCAGCTCTCACCCGGGACTAGCTCCCAATGAGCAGTTCTTC.

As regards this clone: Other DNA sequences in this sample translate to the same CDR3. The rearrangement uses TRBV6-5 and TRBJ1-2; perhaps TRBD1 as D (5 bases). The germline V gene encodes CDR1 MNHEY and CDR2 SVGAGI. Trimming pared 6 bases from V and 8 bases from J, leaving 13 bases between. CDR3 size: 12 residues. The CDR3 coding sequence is TGTGCCAGCAGCCGGAGGCAGGGCGGCTACACCTTC. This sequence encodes CASSRRQGGYTF.

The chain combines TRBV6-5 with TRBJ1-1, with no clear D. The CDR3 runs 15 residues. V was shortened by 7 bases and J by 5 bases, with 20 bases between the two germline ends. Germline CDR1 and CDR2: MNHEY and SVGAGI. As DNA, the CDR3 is TGTGCCAGCACCCCTGGATGGAAGGCCCTGACTGAAGCTTTCTTT. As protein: CASTPGWKALTEAFF.